A single T cell receptor (beta chain) is shown here with its context. This sample stems from a study of blood T cell repertoires in COVID-19. The protocol was immunoSEQ multiplex PCR, while the TCRdb copy is restricted to in-frame clones and leaves out a portion. The sample lists some 270,000 clones, 86% occurring once. The clonotype comes from a man in his forties or fifties with active or convalescent COVID-19. The sample comprised peripheral blood.

CDR3: CVRSSELLEQFF. CDR3 bases: TGTGTCAGAAGCTCGGAGTTACTTGAGCAGTTCTTC. The chain joins TRBV7-5 to TRBJ2-1; the D call of TRBD2 is as the table states it, not checked on the DNA. TRBV7-5 is a recognized pseudogene. The CDR3 has 12 residues.